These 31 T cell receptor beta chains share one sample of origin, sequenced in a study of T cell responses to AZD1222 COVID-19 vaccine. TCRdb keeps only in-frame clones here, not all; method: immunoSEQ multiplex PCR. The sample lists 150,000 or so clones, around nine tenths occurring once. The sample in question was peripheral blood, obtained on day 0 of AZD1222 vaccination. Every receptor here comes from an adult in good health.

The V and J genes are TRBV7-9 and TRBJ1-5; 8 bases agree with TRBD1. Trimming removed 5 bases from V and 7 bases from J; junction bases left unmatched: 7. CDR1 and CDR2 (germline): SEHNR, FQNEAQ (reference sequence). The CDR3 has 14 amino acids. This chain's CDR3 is CASSPGGTGQPQHF. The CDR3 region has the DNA TGTGCCAGCAGCCCGGGGGGGACAGGACAGCCCCAGCATTTT.

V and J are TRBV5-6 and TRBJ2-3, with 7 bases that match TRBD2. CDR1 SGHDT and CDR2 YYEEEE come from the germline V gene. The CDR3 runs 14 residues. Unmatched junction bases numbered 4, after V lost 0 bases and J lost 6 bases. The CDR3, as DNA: TGTGCCAGCAGCTTGGCGGGAGGAGGGGATACGCAGTATTTT. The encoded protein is CASSLAGGGDTQYF.

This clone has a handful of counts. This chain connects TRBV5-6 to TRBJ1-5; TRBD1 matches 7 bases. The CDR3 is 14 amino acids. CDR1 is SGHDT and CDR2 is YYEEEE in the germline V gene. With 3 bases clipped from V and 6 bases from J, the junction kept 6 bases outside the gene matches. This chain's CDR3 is CASSSQGGIQPQHF. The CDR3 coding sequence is TGTGCCAGCAGCTCCCAGGGGGGGATTCAGCCCCAGCATTTT.

CDR3 DNA sequence: TGCGCCAGCAGCTCCCACGACAGGGGGTACACTAACACCGGGGAGCTGTTTTTT. It specifies CASSSHDRGYTNTGELFF. The chain joins TRBV4-1 to TRBJ2-2; TRBD1 agrees at 9 bases. With 5 bases clipped from V and 2 bases from J, the junction kept 12 bases outside the gene matches. CDR1 is MGHRA, CDR2 YSYEKL, per germline. This CDR3 has 18 amino acids.

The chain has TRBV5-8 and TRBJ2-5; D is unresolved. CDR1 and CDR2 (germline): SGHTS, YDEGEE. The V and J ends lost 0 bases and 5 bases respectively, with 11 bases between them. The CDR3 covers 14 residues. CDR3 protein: CASSLVRRQETQYF. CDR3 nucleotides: TGTGCCAGCAGCTTGGTACGGCGTCAGGAGACCCAGTACTTC.

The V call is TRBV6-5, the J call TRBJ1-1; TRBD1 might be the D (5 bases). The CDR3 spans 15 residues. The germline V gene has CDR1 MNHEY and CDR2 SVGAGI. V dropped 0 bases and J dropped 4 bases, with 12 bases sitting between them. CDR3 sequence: CASSYSIRVGTEAFF. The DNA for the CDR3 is TGTGCCAGCAGTTACTCGATCAGGGTCGGCACTGAAGCTTTCTTT.

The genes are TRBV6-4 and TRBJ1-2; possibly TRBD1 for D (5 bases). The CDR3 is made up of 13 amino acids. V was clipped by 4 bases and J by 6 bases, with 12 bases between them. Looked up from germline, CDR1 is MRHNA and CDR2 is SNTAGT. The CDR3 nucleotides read TGTGCCAGCAGTGTTGCCAGGGACCATGGCTACACCTTC. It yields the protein CASSVARDHGYTF.

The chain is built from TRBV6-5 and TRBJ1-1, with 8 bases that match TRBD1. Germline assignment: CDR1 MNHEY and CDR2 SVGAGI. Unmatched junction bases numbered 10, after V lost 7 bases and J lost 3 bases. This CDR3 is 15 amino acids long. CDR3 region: CASMDQGAWDTEAFF. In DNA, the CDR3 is TGTGCCAGCATGGACCAGGGGGCTTGGGACACTGAAGCTTTCTTT.

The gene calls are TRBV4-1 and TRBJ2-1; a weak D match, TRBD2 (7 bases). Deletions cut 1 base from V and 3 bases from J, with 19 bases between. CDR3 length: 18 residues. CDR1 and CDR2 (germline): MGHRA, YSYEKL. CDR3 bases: TGCGCCAGCAGCCAAGTACACGGGGGCCTAGCGGACTACAATGAGCAGTTCTTC. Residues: CASSQVHGGLADYNEQFF.

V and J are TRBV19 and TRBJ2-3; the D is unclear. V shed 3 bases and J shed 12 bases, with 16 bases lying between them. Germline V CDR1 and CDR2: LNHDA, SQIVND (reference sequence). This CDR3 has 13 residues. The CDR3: CASSMTLRGVQYF. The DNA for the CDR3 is TGTGCCAGTAGTATGACCCTAAGAGGCGTTCAGTATTTT.

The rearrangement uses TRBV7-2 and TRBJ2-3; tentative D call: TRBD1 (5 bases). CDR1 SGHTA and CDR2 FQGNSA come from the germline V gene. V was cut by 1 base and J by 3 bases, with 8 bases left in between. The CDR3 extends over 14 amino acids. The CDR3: CASSLGRGTDTQYF. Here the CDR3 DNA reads TGTGCCAGCAGCTTAGGTAGGGGAACAGATACGCAGTATTTT.

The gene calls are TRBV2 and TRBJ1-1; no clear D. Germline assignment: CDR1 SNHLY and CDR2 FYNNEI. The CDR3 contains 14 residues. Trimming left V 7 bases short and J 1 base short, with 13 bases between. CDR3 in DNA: TGTGCCAGCAAACGGGAATCGACGAACACTGAAGCTTTCTTT. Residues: CASKRESTNTEAFF.

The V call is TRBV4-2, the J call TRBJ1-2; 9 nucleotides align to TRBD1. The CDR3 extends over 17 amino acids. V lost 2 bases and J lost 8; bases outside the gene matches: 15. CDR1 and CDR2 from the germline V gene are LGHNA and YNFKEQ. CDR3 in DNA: TGTGCCAGCAGCCAAAAACCGGGACAGGGACCAGCCGGGGGCTACACCTTC. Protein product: CASSQKPGQGPAGGYTF.

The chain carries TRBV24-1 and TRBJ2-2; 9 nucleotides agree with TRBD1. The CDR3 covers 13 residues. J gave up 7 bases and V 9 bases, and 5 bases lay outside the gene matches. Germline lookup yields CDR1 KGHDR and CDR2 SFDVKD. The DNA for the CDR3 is TGTGCCACCGCGGGACAGGGCGGCGGGGAGCTGTTTTTT. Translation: CATAGQGGGELFF.

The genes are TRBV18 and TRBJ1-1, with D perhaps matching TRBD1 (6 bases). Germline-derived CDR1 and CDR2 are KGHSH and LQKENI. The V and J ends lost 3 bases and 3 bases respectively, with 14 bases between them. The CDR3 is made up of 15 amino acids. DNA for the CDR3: TGTGCCAGCTCACCTGCCGCCGGGGGCGACACTGAAGCTTTCTTT. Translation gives CASSPAAGGDTEAFF.

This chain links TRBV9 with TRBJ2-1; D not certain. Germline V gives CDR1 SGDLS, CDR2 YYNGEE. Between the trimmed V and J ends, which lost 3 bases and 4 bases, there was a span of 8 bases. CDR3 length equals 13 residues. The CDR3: CASSAPRYNEQFF. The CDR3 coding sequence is TGTGCCAGCAGCGCCCCCCGGTACAATGAGCAGTTCTTC.

CDR3 in DNA: TGTGCCAGCAGCTCCGGACTAGCGACCTACAATGAGCAGTTCTTC. As protein: CASSSGLATYNEQFF. The V and J genes are TRBV7-3 and TRBJ2-1, with 9 bases that match TRBD2. Trimming at V came to 4 bases and at J to 2 bases, leaving 3 bases not matched to a gene. Germline assignment: CDR1 SGHTA and CDR2 FQGTGA. The CDR3 is 15 residues long.

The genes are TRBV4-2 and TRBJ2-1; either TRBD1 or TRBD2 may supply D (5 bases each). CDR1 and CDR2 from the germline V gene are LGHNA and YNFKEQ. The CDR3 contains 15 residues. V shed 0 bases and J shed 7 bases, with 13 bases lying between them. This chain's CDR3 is CASSQDGGAWNEQFF. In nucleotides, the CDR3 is TGTGCCAGCAGCCAAGATGGGGGAGCCTGGAATGAGCAGTTCTTC.

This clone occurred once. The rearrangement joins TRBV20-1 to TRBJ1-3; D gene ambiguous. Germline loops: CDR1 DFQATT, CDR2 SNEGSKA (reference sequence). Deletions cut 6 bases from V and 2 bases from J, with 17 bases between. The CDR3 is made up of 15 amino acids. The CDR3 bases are TGCAGTGCCAGTCCCCCGGGGTCCACTGGAAACACCATATATTTT. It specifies CSASPPGSTGNTIYF.

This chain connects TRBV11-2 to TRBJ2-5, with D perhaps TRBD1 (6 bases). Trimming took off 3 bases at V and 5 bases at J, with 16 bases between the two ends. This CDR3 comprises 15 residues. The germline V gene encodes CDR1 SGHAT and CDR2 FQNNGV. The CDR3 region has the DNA TGTGCCAGCAGCTTCGGGTTACAGGGCGGGGAGACCCAGTACTTC. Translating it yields CASSFGLQGGETQYF.

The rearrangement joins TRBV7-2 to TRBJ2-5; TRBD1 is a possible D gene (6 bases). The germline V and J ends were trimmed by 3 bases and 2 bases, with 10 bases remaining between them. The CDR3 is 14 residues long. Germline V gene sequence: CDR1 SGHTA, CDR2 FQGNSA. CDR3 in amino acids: CASSLDSRQETQYF. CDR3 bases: TGTGCCAGCAGCTTGGACAGTAGACAAGAGACCCAGTACTTC.

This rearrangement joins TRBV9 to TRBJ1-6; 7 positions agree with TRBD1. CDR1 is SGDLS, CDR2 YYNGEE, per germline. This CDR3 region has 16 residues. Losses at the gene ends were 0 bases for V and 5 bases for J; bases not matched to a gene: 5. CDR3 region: CASSVALGTDNSPLHF. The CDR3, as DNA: TGTGCCAGCAGCGTAGCTTTGGGGACAGATAATTCACCCCTCCACTTT.

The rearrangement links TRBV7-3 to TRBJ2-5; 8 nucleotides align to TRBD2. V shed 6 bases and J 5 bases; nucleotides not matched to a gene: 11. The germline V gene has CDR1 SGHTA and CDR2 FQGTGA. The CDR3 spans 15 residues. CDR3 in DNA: TGTGCCAGCAGTCAAGGCCCGGGAGGGGAGGAGACCCAGTACTTC. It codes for CASSQGPGGEETQYF. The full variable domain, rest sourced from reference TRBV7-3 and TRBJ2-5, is GAGVSQTPSNKVTEKGKYVELRCDPISGHTALYWYRQSLGQGPEFLIYFQGTGAADDSGLPNDRFFAVRPEGSVSTLKIQRTERGDSAVYLCASSQGPGGEETQYFGPGTRLLVL.

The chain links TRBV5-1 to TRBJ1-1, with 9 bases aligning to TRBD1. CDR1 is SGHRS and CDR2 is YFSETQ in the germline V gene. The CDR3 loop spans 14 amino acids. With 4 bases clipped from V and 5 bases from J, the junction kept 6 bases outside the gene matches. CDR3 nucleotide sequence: TGCGCCAGCAGCAGGGGACAGGGACATACTGAAGCTTTCTTT. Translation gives CASSRGQGHTEAFF.

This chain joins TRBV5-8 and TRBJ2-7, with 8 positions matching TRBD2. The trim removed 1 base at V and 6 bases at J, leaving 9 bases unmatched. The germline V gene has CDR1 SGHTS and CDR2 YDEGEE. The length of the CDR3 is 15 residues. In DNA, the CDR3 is TGTGCCAGCAGCTTGTACCCAGCGGGAGCGCGCGAGCAGTACTTC. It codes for CASSLYPAGAREQYF.

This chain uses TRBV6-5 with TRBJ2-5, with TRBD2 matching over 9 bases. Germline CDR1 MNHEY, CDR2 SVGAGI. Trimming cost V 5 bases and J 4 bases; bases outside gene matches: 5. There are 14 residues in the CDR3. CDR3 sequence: CASSLLRGGETQYF. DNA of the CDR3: TGTGCCAGCAGTCTGCTGCGGGGGGGAGAGACCCAGTACTTC.

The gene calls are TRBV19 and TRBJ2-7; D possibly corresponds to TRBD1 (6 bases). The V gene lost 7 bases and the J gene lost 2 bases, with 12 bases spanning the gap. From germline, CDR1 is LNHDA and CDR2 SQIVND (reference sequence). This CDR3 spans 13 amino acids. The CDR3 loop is CASNPGVAYEQYF. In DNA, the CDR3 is TGTGCCAGTAATCCAGGGGTAGCCTACGAGCAGTACTTC.

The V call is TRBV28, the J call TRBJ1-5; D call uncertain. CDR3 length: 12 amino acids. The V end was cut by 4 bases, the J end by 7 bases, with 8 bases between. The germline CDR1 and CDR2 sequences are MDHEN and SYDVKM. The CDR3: CASSSQGQPQHF. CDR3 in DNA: TGTGCCAGCAGTTCCCAAGGGCAGCCCCAGCATTTT. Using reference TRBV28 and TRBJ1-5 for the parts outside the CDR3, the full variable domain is DVKVTQSSRYLVKRTGEKVFLECVQDMDHENMFWYRQDPGLGLRLIYFSYDVKMKEKGDIPEGYSVSREKKERFSLILESASTNQTSMYLCASSSQGQPQHFGDGTRLSIL.

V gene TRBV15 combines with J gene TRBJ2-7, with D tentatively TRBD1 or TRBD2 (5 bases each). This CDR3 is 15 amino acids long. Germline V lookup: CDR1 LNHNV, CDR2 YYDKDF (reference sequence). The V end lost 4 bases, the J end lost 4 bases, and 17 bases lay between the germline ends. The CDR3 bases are TGTGCCACCAGCACTGGGCTGGGACGCGATTACGAGCAGTACTTC. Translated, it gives CATSTGLGRDYEQYF.

The CDR3 nucleotides read TGTGCCAGCAGCCCGGGGCCGCTGGGGAAAAACATTCAGTACTTC. Its translation is CASSPGPLGKNIQYF. The rearrangement joins TRBV7-9 to TRBJ2-4; D may match TRBD1 or TRBD2 (5 bases each). The germline V and J ends were trimmed by 5 bases and 4 bases, with 15 bases remaining between them. The length of the CDR3 is 15 residues. From germline, CDR1 is SEHNR and CDR2 FQNEAQ (reference sequence).

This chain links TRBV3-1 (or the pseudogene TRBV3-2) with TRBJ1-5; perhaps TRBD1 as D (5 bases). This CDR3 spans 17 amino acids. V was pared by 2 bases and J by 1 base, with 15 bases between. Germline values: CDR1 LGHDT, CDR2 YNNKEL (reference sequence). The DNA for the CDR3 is TGTGCCAGCAGCCAAACGGGCGGTGGGGGAAGCAATCAGCCCCAGCATTTT. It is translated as CASSQTGGGGSNQPQHF.